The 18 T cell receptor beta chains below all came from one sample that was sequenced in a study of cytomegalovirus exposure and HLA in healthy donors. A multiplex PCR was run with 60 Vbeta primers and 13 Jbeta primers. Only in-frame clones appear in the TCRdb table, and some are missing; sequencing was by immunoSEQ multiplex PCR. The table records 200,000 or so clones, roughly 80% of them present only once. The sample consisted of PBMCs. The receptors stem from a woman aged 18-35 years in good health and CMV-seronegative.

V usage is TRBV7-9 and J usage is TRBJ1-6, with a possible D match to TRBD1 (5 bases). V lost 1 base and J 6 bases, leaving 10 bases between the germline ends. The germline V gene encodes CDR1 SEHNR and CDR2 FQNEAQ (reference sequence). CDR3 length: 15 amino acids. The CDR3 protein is CASSLVLQANSPLHF. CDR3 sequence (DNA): TGTGCCAGCAGCTTAGTTTTACAGGCTAATTCACCCCTCCACTTT.

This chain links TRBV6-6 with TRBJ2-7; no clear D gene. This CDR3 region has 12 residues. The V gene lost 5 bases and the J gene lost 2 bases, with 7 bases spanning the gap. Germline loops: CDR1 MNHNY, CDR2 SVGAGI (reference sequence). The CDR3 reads CASSRLPYEQYF. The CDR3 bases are TGTGCCAGCAGTCGGTTGCCCTACGAGCAGTACTTC.

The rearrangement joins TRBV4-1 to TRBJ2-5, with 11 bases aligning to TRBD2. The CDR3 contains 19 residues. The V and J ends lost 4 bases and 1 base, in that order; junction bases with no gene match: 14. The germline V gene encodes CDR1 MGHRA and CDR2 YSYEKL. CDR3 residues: CASSPSPTGLAEFQETQYF. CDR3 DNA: TGCGCCAGCAGCCCGAGCCCGACGGGACTAGCGGAATTCCAAGAGACCCAGTACTTC.

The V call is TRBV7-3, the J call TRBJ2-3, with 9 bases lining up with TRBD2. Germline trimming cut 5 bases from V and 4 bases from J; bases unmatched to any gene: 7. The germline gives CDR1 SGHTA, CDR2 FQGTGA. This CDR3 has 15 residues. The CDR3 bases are TGTGCCAGCAGCCCCGGGACTAGCACCGCAGATACGCAGTATTTT. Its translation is CASSPGTSTADTQYF.

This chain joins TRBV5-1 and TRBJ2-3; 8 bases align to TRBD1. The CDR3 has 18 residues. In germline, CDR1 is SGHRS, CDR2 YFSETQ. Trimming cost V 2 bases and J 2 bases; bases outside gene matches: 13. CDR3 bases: TGCGCCAGCAGCTTCTTAGGTCAGGGGGCCTCCACCACAGATACGCAGTATTTT. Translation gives CASSFLGQGASTTDTQYF.

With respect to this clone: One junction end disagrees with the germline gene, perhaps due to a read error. CDR3 sequence (DNA): TGTGCCAGCGGTTTCCTACAGGATGGCTACACCTTC. Its translation is CASGFLQDGYTF. The chain uses TRBV27 and TRBJ1-2, with a weak D call TRBD1 (5 bases). Germline CDR1 is MNHEY and CDR2 is SMNVEV (reference sequence). This CDR3 contains 12 residues.

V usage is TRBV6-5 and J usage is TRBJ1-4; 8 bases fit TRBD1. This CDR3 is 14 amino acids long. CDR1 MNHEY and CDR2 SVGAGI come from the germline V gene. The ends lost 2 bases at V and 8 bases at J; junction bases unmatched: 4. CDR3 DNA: TGTGCCAGCAGTTACGCAGGGGGCCGGGAAAAACTGTTTTTT. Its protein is CASSYAGGREKLFF.

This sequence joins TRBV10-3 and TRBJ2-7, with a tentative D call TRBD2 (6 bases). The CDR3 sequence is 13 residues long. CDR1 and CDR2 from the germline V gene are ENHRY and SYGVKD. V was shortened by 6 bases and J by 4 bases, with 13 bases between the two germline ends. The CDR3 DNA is TGTGCCATCAGCCCTGGGACTGGATACGAGCAGTACTTC. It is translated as CAISPGTGYEQYF.

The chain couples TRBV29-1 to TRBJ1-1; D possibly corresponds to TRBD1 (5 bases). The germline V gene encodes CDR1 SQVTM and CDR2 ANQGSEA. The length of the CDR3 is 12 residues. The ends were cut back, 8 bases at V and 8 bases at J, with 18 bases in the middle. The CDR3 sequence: CSPEEGMGEAFF. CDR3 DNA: TGCAGCCCTGAGGAGGGGATGGGAGAAGCTTTCTTT.

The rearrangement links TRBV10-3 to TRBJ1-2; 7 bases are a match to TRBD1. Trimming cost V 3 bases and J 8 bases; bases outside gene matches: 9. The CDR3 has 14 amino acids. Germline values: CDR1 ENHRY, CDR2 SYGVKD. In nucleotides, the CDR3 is TGTGCCATCAGTGAAGGGGGCAGGGGGAGCGGCTACACCTTC. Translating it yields CAISEGGRGSGYTF.

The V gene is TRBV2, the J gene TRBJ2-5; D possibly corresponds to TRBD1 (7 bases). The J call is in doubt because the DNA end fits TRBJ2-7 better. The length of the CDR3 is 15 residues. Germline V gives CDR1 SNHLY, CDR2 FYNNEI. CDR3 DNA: TGTGCCAGCAGAGGGGGGACAGCGAGCTCCTACGAGCAGTACTTC. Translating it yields CASRGGTASSYEQYF.

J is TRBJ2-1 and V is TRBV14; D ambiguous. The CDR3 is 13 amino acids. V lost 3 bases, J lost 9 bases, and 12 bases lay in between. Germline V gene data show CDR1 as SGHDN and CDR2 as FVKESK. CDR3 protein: CASSQFPLSEQFF. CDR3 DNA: TGTGCCAGCAGCCAGTTTCCCCTCAGTGAGCAGTTCTTC.

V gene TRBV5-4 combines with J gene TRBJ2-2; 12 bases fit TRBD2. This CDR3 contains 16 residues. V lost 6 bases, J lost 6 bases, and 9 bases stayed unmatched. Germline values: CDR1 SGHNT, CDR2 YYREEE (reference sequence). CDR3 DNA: TGTGCCAGCACCCGGGCTAGCGGGGGGGCGCCCGGGGAGCTGTTTTTT. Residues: CASTRASGGAPGELFF.

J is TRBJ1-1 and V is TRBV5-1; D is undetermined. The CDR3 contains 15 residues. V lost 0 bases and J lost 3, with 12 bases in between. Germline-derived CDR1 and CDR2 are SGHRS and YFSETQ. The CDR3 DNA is TGCGCCAGCAGCTTGGGTGAACAGCCTTACACTGAAGCTTTCTTT. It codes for CASSLGEQPYTEAFF.

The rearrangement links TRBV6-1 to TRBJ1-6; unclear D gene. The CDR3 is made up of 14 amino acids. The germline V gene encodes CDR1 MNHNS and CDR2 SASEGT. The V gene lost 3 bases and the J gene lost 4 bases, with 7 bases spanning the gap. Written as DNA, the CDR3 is TGTGCCAGCAGTGACGCACAGTATAATTCACCCCTCCACTTT. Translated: CASSDAQYNSPLHF.

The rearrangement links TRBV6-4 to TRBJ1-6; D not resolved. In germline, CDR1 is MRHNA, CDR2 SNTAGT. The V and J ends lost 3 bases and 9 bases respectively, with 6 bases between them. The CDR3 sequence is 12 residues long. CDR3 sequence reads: CASSDTVSPLHF. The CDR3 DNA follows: TGTGCCAGCAGTGATACGGTTTCACCCCTCCACTTT.

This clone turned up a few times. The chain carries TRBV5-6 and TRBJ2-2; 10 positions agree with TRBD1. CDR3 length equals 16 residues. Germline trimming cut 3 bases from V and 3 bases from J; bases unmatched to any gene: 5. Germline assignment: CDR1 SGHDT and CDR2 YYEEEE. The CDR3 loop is CASSWTGQGHTGELFF. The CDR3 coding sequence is TGTGCCAGCAGCTGGACGGGACAGGGGCACACCGGGGAGCTGTTTTTT.

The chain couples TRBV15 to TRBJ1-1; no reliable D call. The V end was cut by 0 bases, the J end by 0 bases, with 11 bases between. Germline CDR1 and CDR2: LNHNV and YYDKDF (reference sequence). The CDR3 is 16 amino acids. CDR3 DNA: TGTGCCACCAGCAGAGATCATCCGAGGATGAACACTGAAGCTTTCTTT. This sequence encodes CATSRDHPRMNTEAFF.